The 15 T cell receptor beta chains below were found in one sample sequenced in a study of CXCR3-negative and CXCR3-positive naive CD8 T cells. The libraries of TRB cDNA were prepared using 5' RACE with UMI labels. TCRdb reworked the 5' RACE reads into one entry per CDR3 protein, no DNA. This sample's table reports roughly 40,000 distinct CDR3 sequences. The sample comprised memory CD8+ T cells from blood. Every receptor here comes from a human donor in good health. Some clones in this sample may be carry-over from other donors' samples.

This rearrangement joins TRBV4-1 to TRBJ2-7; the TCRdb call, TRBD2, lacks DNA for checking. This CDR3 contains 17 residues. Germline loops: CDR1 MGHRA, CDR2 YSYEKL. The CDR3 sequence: CASSHRISAAGDYEQYF.

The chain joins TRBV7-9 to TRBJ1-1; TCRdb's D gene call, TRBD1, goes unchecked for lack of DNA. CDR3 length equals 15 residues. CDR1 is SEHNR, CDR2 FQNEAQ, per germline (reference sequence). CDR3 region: CASSSLVTGDTEAFF.

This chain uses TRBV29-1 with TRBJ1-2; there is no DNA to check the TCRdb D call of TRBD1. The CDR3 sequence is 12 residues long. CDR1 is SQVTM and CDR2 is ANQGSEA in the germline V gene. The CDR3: CSVEQGAAGYTF. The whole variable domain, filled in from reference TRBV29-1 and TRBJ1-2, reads SAVISQKPSRDICQRGTSLTIQCQVDSQVTMMFWYRQQPGQSLTLIATANQGSEATYESGFVIDKFPISRPNLTFSTLTVSNMSPEDSSIYLCSVEQGAAGYTFGSGTRLTVV.

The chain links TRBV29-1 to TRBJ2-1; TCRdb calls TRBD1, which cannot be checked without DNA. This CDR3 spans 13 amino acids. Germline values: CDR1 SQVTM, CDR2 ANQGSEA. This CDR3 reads CSVTAVAYNEQFF.

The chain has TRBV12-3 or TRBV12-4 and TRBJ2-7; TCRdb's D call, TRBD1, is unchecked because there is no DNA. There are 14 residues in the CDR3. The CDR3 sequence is CASSKTGGKYEQYF.

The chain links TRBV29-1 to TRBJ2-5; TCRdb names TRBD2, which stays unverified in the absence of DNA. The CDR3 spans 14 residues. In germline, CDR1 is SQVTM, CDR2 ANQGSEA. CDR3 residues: CSVRTSGGQETQYF.

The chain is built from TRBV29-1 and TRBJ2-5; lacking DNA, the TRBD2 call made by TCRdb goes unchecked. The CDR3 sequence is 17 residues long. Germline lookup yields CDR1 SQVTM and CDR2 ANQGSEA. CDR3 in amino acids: CSVESIRGAMVRETQYF.

The CDR3 is CASSLAGSNNEQFF. The chain couples TRBV5-1 to TRBJ2-1. Germline CDR1 and CDR2: SGHRS and YFSETQ. The CDR3 sequence is 14 residues long. Filled out from reference TRBV5-1 and TRBJ2-1, the complete variable domain reads KAGVTQTPRYLIKTRGQQVTLSCSPISGHRSVSWYQQTPGQGLQFLFEYFSETQRNKGNFPGRFSGRQFSNSRSEMNVSTLELGDSALYLCASSLAGSNNEQFFGPGTRLTVL.

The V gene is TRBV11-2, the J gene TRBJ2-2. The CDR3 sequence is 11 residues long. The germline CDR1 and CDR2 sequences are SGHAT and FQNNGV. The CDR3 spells CASKNTGELFF.

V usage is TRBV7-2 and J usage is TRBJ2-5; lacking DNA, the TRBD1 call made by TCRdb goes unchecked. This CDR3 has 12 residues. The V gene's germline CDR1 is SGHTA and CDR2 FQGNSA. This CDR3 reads CASSFAGGTQYF.

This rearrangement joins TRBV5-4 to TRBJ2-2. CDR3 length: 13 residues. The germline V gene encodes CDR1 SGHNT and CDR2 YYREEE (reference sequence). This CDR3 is CASSVGYPGELFF.

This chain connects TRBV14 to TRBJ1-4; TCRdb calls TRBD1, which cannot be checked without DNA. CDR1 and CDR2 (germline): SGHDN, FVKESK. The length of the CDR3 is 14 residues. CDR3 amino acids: CASSPDRPGEKLFF. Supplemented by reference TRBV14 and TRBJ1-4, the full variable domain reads EAGVTQFPSHSVIEKGQTVTLRCDPISGHDNLYWYRRVMGKEIKFLLHFVKESKQDESGMPNNRFLAERTGGTYSTLKVQPAELEDSGVYFCASSPDRPGEKLFFGSGTQLSVL.

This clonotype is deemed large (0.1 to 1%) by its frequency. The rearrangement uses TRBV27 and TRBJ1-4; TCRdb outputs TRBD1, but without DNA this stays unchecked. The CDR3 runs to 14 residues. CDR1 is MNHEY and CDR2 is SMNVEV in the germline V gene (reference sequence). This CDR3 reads CASSLGLAQGKLFF.

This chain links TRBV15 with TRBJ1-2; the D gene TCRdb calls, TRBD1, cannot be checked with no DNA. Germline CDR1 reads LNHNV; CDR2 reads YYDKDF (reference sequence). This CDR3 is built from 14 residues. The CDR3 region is CATRDREAAYGYTF.

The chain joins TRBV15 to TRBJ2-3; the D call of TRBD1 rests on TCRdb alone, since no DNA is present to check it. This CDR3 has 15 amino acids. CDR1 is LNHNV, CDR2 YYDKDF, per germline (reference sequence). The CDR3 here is CATSSGGASTDTQYF.